Listed below are T cell receptor beta chains from one sample, sequenced in a study of post-analysis software for immune sequencing data. A single record per CDR3 protein comes from TCRdb applying MiXCR to the PCR reads. The sample holds roughly 800,000 distinct CDR3 sequences; 46% are singletons and the top ten take 4.9%. Sample: blood. The receptor source for this set is a girl aged 5-17 years with multiple sclerosis. CDR3s include the opening cysteine and the closing phenylalanine or tryptophan. Each record gives: clone size, V gene, J gene, CDR3 protein. Size is omitted from some rows. Given values are once, few, many or a class for expanded clones.

clone size: NA
V gene: TRBV15
J gene: TRBJ1-4
CDR3 protein: CATSRGRPGGNEKLFF

clone size: NA
V gene: TRBV7-2
J gene: TRBJ2-2
CDR3 protein: CASSLDQLAGVSNTGELFF

clone size: NA
V gene: TRBV5-1
J gene: TRBJ1-1
CDR3 protein: CASSEGLTPNTEAFF

clone size: NA
V gene: TRBV11-2
J gene: TRBJ2-1
CDR3 protein: CAGSLEAGVNNEQFF

clone size: few
V gene: TRBV12-3/TRBV12-4
J gene: TRBJ2-5
CDR3 protein: CASSRTSGESQETQYF

clone size: NA
V gene: TRBV12-3/TRBV12-4
J gene: TRBJ2-1
CDR3 protein: CASTRNQWAGAYNEQFF

clone size: NA
V gene: TRBV12-3/TRBV12-4
J gene: TRBJ2-5
CDR3 protein: CASIDSGSYQETQYF

clone size: few
V gene: TRBV15
J gene: TRBJ2-7
CDR3 protein: CATSRGTSAPYEQYF

clone size: NA
V gene: TRBV28
J gene: TRBJ2-7
CDR3 protein: CATLWDDGYEQYF

clone size: few
V gene: TRBV29-1
J gene: TRBJ2-5
CDR3 protein: CSVTVSGRKETQYF

clone size: few
V gene: TRBV6-5
J gene: TRBJ2-3
CDR3 protein: CASSSGQGAGTDTQYF

clone size: few
V gene: TRBV12-3/TRBV12-4
J gene: TRBJ2-5
CDR3 protein: CASSPWGLAGTQETQYF

clone size: NA
V gene: TRBV30
J gene: TRBJ1-1
CDR3 protein: CAWIGTGGVNTEAFF

clone size: NA
V gene: TRBV12-3/TRBV12-4
J gene: TRBJ2-7
CDR3 protein: CASSLLGWQHNEQYF

clone size: NA
V gene: TRBV5-1
J gene: TRBJ2-7
CDR3 protein: CASSLEQEQYF

clone size: few
V gene: TRBV7-2
J gene: TRBJ2-3
CDR3 protein: CASSYTSGDTQYF

clone size: NA
V gene: TRBV20-1
J gene: TRBJ2-7
CDR3 protein: CSARATSGPYEQYF

clone size: once
V gene: TRBV3-1
J gene: NA
CDR3 protein: CASSRDQTGQGYEQYF

clone size: many
V gene: TRBV7-2
J gene: TRBJ2-7
CDR3 protein: CASSFTGSYEQYF

clone size: few
V gene: TRBV6-4
J gene: TRBJ2-1
CDR3 protein: CASSPGYSYNEQFF

clone size: NA
V gene: TRBV30
J gene: TRBJ2-2
CDR3 protein: CARGSGNTGELFF

clone size: NA
V gene: TRBV27
J gene: TRBJ2-7
CDR3 protein: CASSFWAGETYEQYF

clone size: NA
V gene: TRBV20-1
J gene: TRBJ2-6
CDR3 protein: CSAGAGWSGANVLTF

clone size: many
V gene: TRBV9
J gene: TRBJ1-6
CDR3 protein: CASSDPGQADLHF

clone size: NA
V gene: TRBV12-3/TRBV12-4
J gene: NA
CDR3 protein: CASSSPQGIGETQYF

clone size: NA
V gene: TRBV28
J gene: TRBJ2-3
CDR3 protein: CASSPQGLGDKEQYF

clone size: few
V gene: TRBV5-1
J gene: TRBJ2-5
CDR3 protein: CASSLAVTSRETQYF

clone size: few
V gene: TRBV7-6
J gene: TRBJ2-7
CDR3 protein: CASSLDGNGEQYF

clone size: NA
V gene: TRBV27
J gene: TRBJ2-1
CDR3 protein: CASSLSTGTNEQFF

clone size: few
V gene: TRBV28
J gene: TRBJ1-1
CDR3 protein: CASSLGTGASGAFF

clone size: NA
V gene: TRBV6-6
J gene: TRBJ1-2
CDR3 protein: CASSLGGTGRGYTF

clone size: NA
V gene: TRBV29-1
J gene: TRBJ2-3
CDR3 protein: CSVEIQWGDTQYF

clone size: few
V gene: TRBV11-2
J gene: TRBJ2-1
CDR3 protein: CASSLSTSAEYNEQFF

clone size: NA
V gene: TRBV4-2
J gene: TRBJ2-5
CDR3 protein: CASRTSGLAYQETQYF

clone size: NA
V gene: TRBV20-1
J gene: TRBJ1-2
CDR3 protein: CSARLPGQGKVNYGYTF

clone size: few
V gene: TRBV29-1
J gene: TRBJ2-7
CDR3 protein: CSVRWQNSYEQYF

clone size: NA
V gene: TRBV24-1
J gene: TRBJ1-5
CDR3 protein: CATSDSGPNQPQHF

clone size: NA
V gene: TRBV20-1
J gene: TRBJ1-2
CDR3 protein: CSARDEYRGGGYTF

clone size: few
V gene: TRBV12-5
J gene: TRBJ2-5
CDR3 protein: CASGLTETQYF